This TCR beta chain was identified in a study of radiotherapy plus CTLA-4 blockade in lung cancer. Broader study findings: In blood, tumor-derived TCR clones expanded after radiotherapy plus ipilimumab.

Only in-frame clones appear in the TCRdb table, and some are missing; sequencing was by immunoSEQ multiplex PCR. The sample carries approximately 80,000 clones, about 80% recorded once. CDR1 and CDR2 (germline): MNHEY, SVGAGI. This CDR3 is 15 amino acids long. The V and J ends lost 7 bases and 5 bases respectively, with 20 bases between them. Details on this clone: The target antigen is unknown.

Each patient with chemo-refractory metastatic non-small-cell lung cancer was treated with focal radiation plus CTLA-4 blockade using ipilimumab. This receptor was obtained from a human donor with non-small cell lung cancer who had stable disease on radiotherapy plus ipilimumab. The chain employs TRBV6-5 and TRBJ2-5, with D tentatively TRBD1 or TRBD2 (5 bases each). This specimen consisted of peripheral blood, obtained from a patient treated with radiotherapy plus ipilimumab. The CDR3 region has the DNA TGTGCCAGCATTTTAACGTTGGGACGGAGGGAGACCCAGTACTTC. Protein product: CASILTLGRRETQYF.